One TCR beta chain is described in this entry. Its cognate antigen is unknown. TCRdb recomputed calls from the 5' RACE reads with MiXCR, one row per CDR3 protein. The sample yields 500,000 to 650,000 distinct CDR3 sequences, less than 9% seen once. The record originates from a study of identical twins. General observations from the study: Potential partial confounding of zero-insertion analyses by invariant MAIT and iNKT cells was noted. Abundant cord blood beta clonotypes carried fewer insertions; memory repertoires showed none.

Each donor (without exception) was a healthy Caucasian. The same sample was also studied in work on yellow fever vaccine responses in identical twins. That report notes: Twins reportedly appeared to share part of their vaccine T cell response while keeping part individual.

The material sequenced was PBMCs. This receptor was obtained from a woman aged 18-29 years in good health.

CDR3 residues: CASSFLRGPQHF. CDR3 bases: TGTGCCAGCAGTTTCCTAAGGGGACCCCAGCATTTT. The rearrangement links TRBV6-5 to TRBJ1-5; maybe TRBD1 (5 bases). The CDR3 spans 12 residues. Trimming removed 4 bases from V and 10 bases from J, with 11 bases in between. Germline V gene sequence: CDR1 MNHEY, CDR2 SVGAGI.